The rows below give T cell receptor beta chains drawn from one sample of a study of control samples from healthy donors and cancer patients. Profiling relied on immunoSEQ multiplex PCR, and the TCRdb table lists in-frame clones only, not all of them. The sample holds around 110,000 clones, more than 75% seen once. The sample was blood. Every receptor here comes from a woman in her 70s in good health. Each CDR3 is given without its conserved first and last residue. Each record gives: clone size, D gene, V gene, CDR3 protein. A D gene is named only where the DNA matches it firmly. Expanded clones are given a class, and other clones once, few, many or no size at all.

>-|TRBD1|TRBV6-5
ASSYSKQGDGYT
>-|-|TRBV29-1
SVRGQANTEAF
>-|-|TRBV29-1
SVEGARGFTDTQY
>-|-|TRBV5-1
ASSGGRANIQY
>-|-|TRBV12-3/TRBV12-4
ASSPPGNTIY
>-|-|TRBV4-3
ASSQEAGQPFNEQF
>-|TRBD1|TRBV29-1
GASPTGTEGYT
>-|-|TRBV7-3
ASSSGTRPYEQY
>-|-|TRBV6-2/TRBV6-3
ASSYWTGGVTEAF
>-|-|TRBV10-3
AIGEGREETQY
>-|TRBD1|TRBV7-8
ASSALATGSAF
>-|-|TRBV29-1
SVDRGLQETQY
>few|-|TRBV7-2
ASSLDTSYNEQF
>-|-|TRBV9
ASSVEASSGNTIY
>-|TRBD1|TRBV9
ASSLMDRGHQY
>-|TRBD1|TRBV6-5
ASRQDRVSNQPQH
>-|-|TRBV6-2/TRBV6-3
ASSYSQGLDTQY
>-|-|TRBV19
ASSTNRHSYNSPLH
>-|-|TRBV29-1
SGRKAGSGNTIY
>-|-|TRBV7-9
ASSSISGTDNQPQH
>-|-|TRBV4-2
ASSQEGSKNIQY
>few|-|TRBV7-9
ASSQGGDQPQH
>-|-|TRBV2
ASTENTGELF
>-|TRBD1|TRBV4-1
ASSQDPKQGMGYQPQH